This TCR beta chain was obtained from a study of blood T cells in healthy people across ages (dated by TCRdb to between 2014 and 2017). Background for the entire study: Template switching captured roughly one uniquely barcoded TCR beta cDNA molecule per two T cells in model experiments. Using deep sequencing normalized with unique cDNA molecular identifiers, the study measured how TCR beta repertoire diversity changes with age. The donors were divided into four age groups: young (average approximately 16 years), middle-aged (over 35), aged (around 59) and long-lived (roughly 86). Donors of different ages were randomly distributed across sequencing lanes to avoid experimental bias. Using the same blood draw, the study looked at two additional independent replicas of 1 million unique cDNA reads for two donors, one aged 18 to 30 and the other aged 80 or older.

What the authors observed across the whole study: Compared with the aged group, more naive CD4+ T cells, fewer expanded clones and increased TCR diversity were shown by the long-lived group, suggesting age selection. Since profiling was done on bulk unsorted PBMCs, naive and antigen-experienced compartments could not be conclusively compared. As age increased, observed TCR beta diversity per million T cells dropped in a roughly linear way, and a significant reduction was already evident by age approximately 40. Donor CMV infection status was unknown, potentially confounding age-related changes in expanded clonotypes. Total diversity estimates from one million sequenced T cells were considered lower bounds and underestimates. The percentage of naive T cells measured by flow cytometry correlated strongly with observed TCR beta diversity.

Note on this clonotype: This receptor's antigen is unknown. Per-base quality was not reported, and no clone a single base away is much larger than it.

The CDR3 measures 15 amino acids from cysteine to phenylalanine. The retained sequence is limited to the CDR3, 45 bases, with the frame set at the first base. The V and J ends are trimmed by 2 bases and 5 bases, leaving 12 bases between them. The donors were some 36 Caucasian individuals from Russia, aged 6 to 90 years, who were systemically healthy. Roughly 9.5 milliliters of peripheral blood were drawn from each donor into EDTA-treated Vacutainer tubes. Ficoll-Paque density-gradient centrifugation was used to isolate PBMCs, with at least 7 million obtained per sample. Total RNA, at least 6 micrograms per sample, was extracted from PBMCs with Trizol reagent. Naive CD45RAhigh/CD27high T cell percentages were measured by flow cytometry on a PBMC aliquot from every donor. The library was produced with 5' RACE. Sequenced on an Illumina HiSeq 2500. A second PCR of about 7 to 12 cycles was run with a J-beta primer mix and a sample-barcoded 5' primer. A template-switch 5' adaptor carrying 12 random nucleotides introduced a unique molecular identifier onto each TCR beta cDNA molecule. Each sample yielded at least 3 million CDR3-containing paired-end reads. First-strand cDNA synthesis was performed from all RNA using the Mint cDNA synthesis kit, with priming by a TRBC-specific oligonucleotide. All cDNA was treated with uracil-DNA glycosylase and then went through a first 18-cycle PCR with the universal primers M1SS and BC2_uni_R. The original methods were these. For normalization, 1 million high-quality reads, each with a distinct molecular identifier, were randomly selected from each sample. Reads with shared molecular identifiers were discarded instead of being binned into consensus sequences. MiTCR, set to a Q25 quality threshold and the strictest error-elimination algorithm, was used for CDR3 identification, clonotype clustering and error correction. Lower-bound total TCR beta diversity was estimated with a nonparametric unseen species model using Euler transformation. TCRdb handled the public reads itself, with Q25 trimming in fastp and clone calling in MiXCR, and kept productive beta chains. All rows with the same CDR3 protein become a single entry with the most common DNA and genes. The V and J calls shown here were made by TCRdb, not taken from the authors' results. Here the sample has about 1.7 million distinct CDR3 sequences; 28% occur a single time. The biggest ten clones account for approximately 7.7% of the sample.

Material for sequencing was blood. The sequence was obtained from a woman aged 25 to 45 in good health. The V gene is TRBV12-3 or TRBV12-4 and the J gene is TRBJ1-4; no D gene call is confident. CDR3 region: CASSLTSSLNEKLFF. In nucleotides, the sequence is TGTGCCAGCAGTTTAACGTCCAGCTTAAATGAAAAACTGTTTTTT.